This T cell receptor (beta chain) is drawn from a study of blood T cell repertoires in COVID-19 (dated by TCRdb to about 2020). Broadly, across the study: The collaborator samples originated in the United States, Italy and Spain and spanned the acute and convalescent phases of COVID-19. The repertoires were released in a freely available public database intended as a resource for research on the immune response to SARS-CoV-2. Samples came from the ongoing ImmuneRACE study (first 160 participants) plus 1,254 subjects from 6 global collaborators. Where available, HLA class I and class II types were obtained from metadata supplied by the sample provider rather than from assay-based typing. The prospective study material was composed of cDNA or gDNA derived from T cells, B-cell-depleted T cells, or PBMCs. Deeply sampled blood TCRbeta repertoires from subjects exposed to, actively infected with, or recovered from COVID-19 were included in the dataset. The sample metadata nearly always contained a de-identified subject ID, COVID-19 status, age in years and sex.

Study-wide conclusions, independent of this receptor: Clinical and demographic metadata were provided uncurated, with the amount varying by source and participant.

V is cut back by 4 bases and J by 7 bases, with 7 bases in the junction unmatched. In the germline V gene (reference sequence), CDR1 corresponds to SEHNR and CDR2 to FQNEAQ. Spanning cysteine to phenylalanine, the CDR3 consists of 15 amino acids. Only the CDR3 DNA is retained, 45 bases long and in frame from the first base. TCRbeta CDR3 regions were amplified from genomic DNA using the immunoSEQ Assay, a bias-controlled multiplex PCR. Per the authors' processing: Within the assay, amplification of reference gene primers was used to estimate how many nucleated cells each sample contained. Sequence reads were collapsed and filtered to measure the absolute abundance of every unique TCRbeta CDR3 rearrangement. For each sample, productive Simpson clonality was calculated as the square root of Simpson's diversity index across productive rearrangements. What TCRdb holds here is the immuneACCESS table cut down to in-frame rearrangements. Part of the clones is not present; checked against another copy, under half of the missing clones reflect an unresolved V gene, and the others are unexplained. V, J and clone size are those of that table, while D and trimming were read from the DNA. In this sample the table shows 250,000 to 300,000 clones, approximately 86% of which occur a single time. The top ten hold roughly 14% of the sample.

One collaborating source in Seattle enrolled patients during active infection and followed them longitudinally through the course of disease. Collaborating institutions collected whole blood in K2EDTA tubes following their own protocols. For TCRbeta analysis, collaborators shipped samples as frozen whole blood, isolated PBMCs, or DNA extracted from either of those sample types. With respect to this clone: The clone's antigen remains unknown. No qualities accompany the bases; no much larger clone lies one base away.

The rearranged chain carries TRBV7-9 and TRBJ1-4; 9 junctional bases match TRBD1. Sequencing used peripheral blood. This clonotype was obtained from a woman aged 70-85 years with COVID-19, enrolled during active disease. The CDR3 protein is CASSSTDRGGEKLFF. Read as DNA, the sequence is TGTGCCAGCAGCTCAACGGACAGGGGAGGTGAAAAACTGTTTTTT.